This T cell receptor (beta chain) was captured in a study of T cells in Graves' hyperthyroidism and ophthalmopathy. There were TCR beta CDR3 regions amplified from RNA transcripts. The study used the HTBI primer set for a first-round RT-PCR of the TCR CDR3. MiXCR, run by TCRdb on the multiplex PCR reads, gives a single entry per CDR3 protein. The sample gives about 420,000 distinct CDR3 sequences, approximately 14% of which show up once; roughly 4.8% is in the top ten. This clonotype was detected a few times. The CDR3 is made up of 18 amino acids. Germline V lookup: CDR1 SGDLS, CDR2 YYNGEE. Unmatched junction bases numbered 5, after V lost 0 bases and J lost 2 bases.

Input material: blood. The TCR sequence derives from a woman aged 18-29 years with Graves' hyperthyroidism. The V call is TRBV9, the J call TRBJ2-2; 12 bases match TRBD2. The CDR3 sequence is CASSVGLAGARNTGELFF. CDR3 coding DNA: TGTGCCAGCAGCGTAGGACTAGCGGGAGCGCGAAACACCGGGGAGCTGTTTTTT.